This TCR beta chain was documented in a study of T cell responses to AZD1222 COVID-19 vaccine. V trimming: 3 bases; J trimming: 5 bases; junction bases outside the gene matches: 10. The CDR3 sequence is 15 residues long. Germline assignment: CDR1 SGHNT and CDR2 YYREEE (reference sequence). Profiling relied on immunoSEQ multiplex PCR, and the TCRdb table lists in-frame clones only, not all of them. Among around 190,000 clones listed, about nine tenths were seen once. This TCR derives from an adult who received the AZD1222 COVID-19 vaccine. The chain couples TRBV5-4 to TRBJ2-5; 7 bases align to TRBD1. The specimen was peripheral blood, collected 28 days after the second AZD1222 dose. The CDR3 here is CASSWGTGVAETQYF. Here the CDR3 DNA reads TGTGCCAGCAGCTGGGGAACAGGGGTGGCGGAGACCCAGTACTTC.